The TCR beta chain described here comes from a study of T cell repertoires in cytomegalovirus infection. Study context: Public TCR beta signatures were indicative of both CMV infection and a matching HLA type. Findings and limits, study-wide: Within the response measured ex vivo, HLA-C-restricted CMV-specific TCR beta clonotypes were dominant.

TCRdb processed the reads anew with MiXCR; each CDR3 protein has one entry. The profile covers about 920,000 distinct CDR3 sequences, with roughly 31% appearing a single time and roughly 12% taken by the ten largest. For this clonotype: Its antigen is as yet unknown.

This clonotype was obtained from a human donor in good health (CMV status not recorded). Some clones in this sample may be carry-over from other donors' samples. The sample was cultured CD8+ T cells from PBMCs, taken from culture after CMV antigen stimulation.

CDR3 residues: CASSQEESGYEQYV. CDR3 nucleotides: TGTGCCAGCAGCCAAGAAGAGTCTGGCTACGAGCAGTACGTC. J is TRBJ2-7 and V is TRBV4-2; D unclear. Germline V gene sequence: CDR1 LGHNA, CDR2 YNFKEQ. The CDR3 loop spans 14 amino acids. Trimming cost V 0 bases and J 3 bases, with 9 bases left between them.